The next 11 T cell receptor beta chains were all read from a single sample in a study of healthy donors' naive CD4 and CD8 T cells (dated by TCRdb to 2014 to 2015). The sequencing machine was a 454 GS FLX Titanium. A previously published linear amplification protocol was used to construct TCR libraries from around 500 ng of total RNA. Clones were called with MiXCR by TCRdb after fastp trimmed the public reads at Q25, and only in-frame beta chains were retained. Rows with one shared CDR3 protein collapse into an entry with the most common genes and DNA. For this sample there are 180,000 or so distinct CDR3 sequences; around 74% appear just once. The ten largest clones represent less than 2.5% of the sample. The sample was naive CD4+ and CD8+ T cells sorted from blood, pooled from several donors. The sample's cell subset or site label, decoded: FACS-sorted naive CD4+ (CD45RO-CD45RA+) and naive CD8+ (CD45RA+CD27bright) T cells. These receptors came from a pool of human donors in good health; the sample pools cells from several healthy donors.

The rearrangement links TRBV19 to TRBJ2-7; no clear D gene. The length of the CDR3 is 14 residues. V was cut by 5 bases and J by 6 bases, with 17 bases left in between. The germline CDR1 and CDR2 sequences are LNHDA and SQIVND (reference sequence). CDR3 nucleotide sequence: TGTGCCAGTAGTGTTCCCGCCAGCTTCCCCGAGCAGTACTTC. Protein sequence: CASSVPASFPEQYF.

This clonotype was seen a few times. The J gene is TRBJ1-2, the V gene TRBV27; 10 bases fit TRBD1. This CDR3 contains 15 residues. Trimming removed 5 bases from V and 4 bases from J; junction bases left unmatched: 7. The germline V gene has CDR1 MNHEY and CDR2 SMNVEV (reference sequence). The CDR3 loop is CASSKRQGAIYGYTF. The CDR3 DNA follows: TGTGCCAGCAGTAAACGACAGGGGGCCATCTATGGCTACACCTTC.

This chain joins TRBV19 and TRBJ1-1, with 9 bases matching TRBD1. CDR3 length: 14 amino acids. CDR1 is LNHDA, CDR2 SQIVND, per germline (reference sequence). With V trimmed by 7 bases and J by 2 bases, 5 bases remained unmatched. The CDR3 spells CASTLQGANTEAFF. The CDR3 nucleotides are TGTGCCAGTACCTTACAGGGGGCTAACACTGAAGCTTTCTTT.

V gene TRBV29-1 combines with J gene TRBJ2-7; D is unresolved. CDR1 and CDR2 (germline): SQVTM, ANQGSEA. This CDR3 has 12 amino acids. V lost 6 bases to trimming and J lost 2 bases, with 11 bases between them. DNA of the CDR3: TGCAGCGTATTCGGCCAAACCTACGAGCAGTACTTC. Translation gives CSVFGQTYEQYF.

A single count supports this clonotype. The genes are TRBV12-3 or TRBV12-4 and TRBJ2-5, with D hard to call. This CDR3 contains 14 residues. V was shortened by 7 bases and J by 5 bases, with 17 bases between the two germline ends. CDR3 nucleotide sequence: TGTGCCAGCACCCCGGTGTCCCCCGGGGAGACCCAGTACTTC. This codes for CASTPVSPGETQYF.

This clonotype was seen a few times. V usage is TRBV29-1 and J usage is TRBJ2-4; D might be TRBD1 (5 bases). V gave up 0 bases and J gave up 5 bases, with 14 bases separating them. The CDR3 is 15 residues long. Germline V lookup: CDR1 SQVTM, CDR2 ANQGSEA. This chain's CDR3 is CSVEDLGRVENIQYF. In DNA, the CDR3 is TGCAGCGTTGAAGATCTTGGCAGGGTGGAAAACATTCAGTACTTC. Drawing the rest from reference TRBV29-1 and TRBJ2-4, the complete variable domain is SAVISQKPSRDICQRGTSLTIQCQVDSQVTMMFWYRQQPGQSLTLIATANQGSEATYESGFVIDKFPISRPNLTFSTLTVSNMSPEDSSIYLCSVEDLGRVENIQYFGAGTRLSVL.

The chain uses TRBV25-1 and TRBJ2-7; 10 bases are shared with TRBD1. The CDR3 runs 16 residues. J lost 2 bases, V lost 4 bases, and 8 bases had no gene match. The germline V gene encodes CDR1 MGHDK and CDR2 SYGVNS. CDR3 DNA sequence: TGTGCCAGCAGTGGCCCCGGACAGGGGGTCGCCTACGAGCAGTACTTC. Its protein is CASSGPGQGVAYEQYF.

The chain is built from TRBV19 and TRBJ2-5, with D perhaps TRBD2 (5 bases). The germline gives CDR1 LNHDA, CDR2 SQIVND (reference sequence). The CDR3 totals 13 residues. Trimming took 3 bases from V and 5 from J, leaving 10 bases between them. CDR3: CASSIRGSETQYF. CDR3 in DNA: TGTGCCAGTAGTATCCGGGGAAGCGAGACCCAGTACTTC.

This chain uses TRBV19 with TRBJ2-3; 9 bases line up with TRBD1. J lost 6 bases, V lost 3 bases, and 10 bases had no gene match. Germline assignment: CDR1 LNHDA and CDR2 SQIVND (reference sequence). The CDR3 loop spans 16 amino acids. The CDR3 sequence is CASSILDRGKRDTQYF. For the CDR3, the DNA is TGTGCCAGTAGTATCCTGGACAGGGGTAAGAGGGATACGCAGTATTTT.

The chain recombines TRBV20-1 with TRBJ2-7; 9 nucleotides align to TRBD2. This CDR3 has 13 residues. J was trimmed by 3 bases and V by 3 bases; bases with no gene match: 3. Looked up from germline, CDR1 is DFQATT and CDR2 is SNEGSKA (reference sequence). CDR3 bases: TGCAGTGCTAGTGGGCGGGAGGGCTACGAGCAGTACTTC. It yields the protein CSASGREGYEQYF.

On this clonotype itself: A read error may account for a junction end that differs from germline. The chain employs TRBV27 and TRBJ2-7; tentatively, D is TRBD1 (5 bases). The CDR3 is 15 amino acids. Per the germline V gene, CDR1 is MNHEY and CDR2 is SMNVEV (reference sequence). CDR3 DNA: TGTGCCAGTAGTTTATTAGGTAGGCAGGGTTACGAGCAGTACTTC. It yields the protein CASSLLGRQGYEQYF.